This TCR beta chain was sequenced during a study of T-cell reconstitution after alpha-beta-depleted transplantation in children. This clonotype has only a few counts. The authors prepared the TCRbeta library with unique molecular identifiers. TCRdb ran MiXCR on the PCR reads and lists one entry per CDR3 protein. Of some 220,000 distinct CDR3 sequences listed, around 9.5% were seen once; the top ten hold about 6%. This TCR derives from a human donor who donated a stem cell graft to a child with acute lymphoblastic leukemia. Sequenced material: PBMCs from the stem cell graft donor, taken from the stem cell graft.

The CDR3 reads CASSQEGLAGYEQYF. The CDR3 coding sequence is TGTGCCAGCAGCCAAGAGGGACTAGCGGGGTACGAGCAGTACTTC. The V call is TRBV3-1, the J call TRBJ2-7; TRBD2 matches 13 bases. The germline gives CDR1 LGHDT, CDR2 YNNKEL (reference sequence). This CDR3 contains 15 residues. V was pared by 0 bases and J by 4 bases, with 0 bases of the junction left unmatched.